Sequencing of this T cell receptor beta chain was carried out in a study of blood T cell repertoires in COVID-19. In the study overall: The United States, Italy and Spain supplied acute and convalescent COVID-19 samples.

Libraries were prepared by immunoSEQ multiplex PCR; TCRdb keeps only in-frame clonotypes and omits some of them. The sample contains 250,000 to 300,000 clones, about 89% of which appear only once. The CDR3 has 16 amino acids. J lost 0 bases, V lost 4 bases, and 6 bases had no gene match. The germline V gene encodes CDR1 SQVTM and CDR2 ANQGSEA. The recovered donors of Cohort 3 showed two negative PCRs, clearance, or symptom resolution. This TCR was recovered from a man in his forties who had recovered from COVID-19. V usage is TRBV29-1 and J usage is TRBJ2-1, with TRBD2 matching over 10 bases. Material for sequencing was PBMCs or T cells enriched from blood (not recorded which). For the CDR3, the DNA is TGCAGCGTTGTAGGTCTAGCGGGAGACTCCTACAATGAGCAGTTCTTC. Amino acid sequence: CSVVGLAGDSYNEQFF.